This is a list of T cell receptor beta chains from one sample in a study of blood T cell repertoires in COVID-19. Repertoires were generated with immunoSEQ multiplex PCR, while TCRdb's copy carries only in-frame clones and drops some. The sample yields around 270,000 clones, around 90% seen once. The sequenced sample consisted of peripheral blood. These receptors were obtained from a woman aged 55-70 years with COVID-19, enrolled during active disease. Both conserved end residues are part of each CDR3. D genes are given only for firm matches. The size entry is marked missing in some rows and otherwise reads once, few, many or a size class.

cdr3_nt cdr3_aa d_call v_call clone_size j_call
TGTGCCAGCAAGAAGACAGGGGAAACCGTCTACGAGCAGTACTTC CASKKTGETVYEQYF TRBD1 TRBV6-6 NA TRBJ2-7
TGCGCCAGCAGGGACCTTGCCCAGGGGAATGAGCAGTTCTTC CASRDLAQGNEQFF NA TRBV5-1 NA TRBJ2-1
TGTGCCAGCAGCCAATTAGCGGGAGGGGTCTCCTACAATGAGCAGTTCTTC CASSQLAGGVSYNEQFF TRBD2 TRBV4-2 NA TRBJ2-1
TGTGCCAGCAGCCGAAGAGACGGACTAGCGGGAGGTCCCGGGGAGCTGTTTTTT CASSRRDGLAGGPGELFF TRBD2 TRBV5-4 once TRBJ2-2
TGTGCCTGGAACACGGGACAAAGGAATGAAAAACTGTTTTTT CAWNTGQRNEKLFF NA TRBV30 once TRBJ1-4
TGTGCCAGCTCACCACCGGGACTCCAATCCTACGAGCAGTACTTC CASSPPGLQSYEQYF NA TRBV18 NA TRBJ2-7
TGTGCCAGCAGTTTCTGGAGACAGGGTTATTCGGGGAAAGATACGCAGTATTTT CASSFWRQGYSGKDTQYF TRBD1 TRBV28 NA TRBJ2-3
TGTGCCAGCAGCTTAGTCTCCTCGGGCCAAGAGACCCAGTACTTC CASSLVSSGQETQYF NA TRBV7-2 NA TRBJ2-5
TGTGCCAGCAGTCTAGCGGACCTTAGTGAGCAGTTCTTC CASSLADLSEQFF TRBD2 TRBV6-5 NA TRBJ2-1
TGTGCCAGCAGTTTTCGAGCGGGTAACAATGAGCAGTTCTTC CASSFRAGNNEQFF NA TRBV27 NA TRBJ2-1
TGTGCCAGCAGCTTATTGAAAATAGCGGGAAGGGAGACCCAGTACTTC CASSLLKIAGRETQYF TRBD2 TRBV7-2 NA TRBJ2-5
TGTGCCAGCAGCCAAGTTGTATACAATGAGCAGTTCTTC CASSQVVYNEQFF NA TRBV14 NA TRBJ2-1
TGTGCCAGTAGTACGACAGGGGCGAGGGAAAAACTGTTTTTT CASSTTGAREKLFF TRBD1 TRBV19 NA TRBJ1-4
TGTGCCAGTAACATGGGAGGCTCGAACACCGGGGAGCTGTTTTTT CASNMGGSNTGELFF NA TRBV19 NA TRBJ2-2
TGTGCCAGCAGCCCTCCGATAAGGGCTAGCGGGGGTAACAGGCAGTATTTT CASSPPIRASGGNRQYF TRBD2 TRBV9 NA TRBJ2-3
TGTGCCAGCAGTTTATTGACAGGGGTGGATTCACCCCTCCACTTT CASSLLTGVDSPLHF TRBD1 TRBV28 once TRBJ1-6
TGTGCCAGCAGTCTACGTGGACTAGCGCGCACAGATACGCAGTATTTT CASSLRGLARTDTQYF TRBD2 TRBV28 NA TRBJ2-3
TGCGCCAGCAGCTTGAGGGCTAGCGGACCCTACGAGCAGTACTTC CASSLRASGPYEQYF TRBD2 TRBV5-1 NA TRBJ2-7
TGTGCCAGCAGCCAAGATTCAGGACGGGGGAATGAAAAACTGTTTTTT CASSQDSGRGNEKLFF NA TRBV14 NA TRBJ1-4
TGTGCCACCATTGGACAGGGGAATTCTGGCTACACCTTC CATIGQGNSGYTF TRBD1 TRBV6-5 NA TRBJ1-2
TGCAGCGTGGGACATCAGAACACTGAAGCTTTCTTT CSVGHQNTEAFF NA TRBV29-1 NA TRBJ1-1
TGTGCCACCAGTGATCCTTCGGGACAGGGGACCTACGAGCAGTACTTC CATSDPSGQGTYEQYF TRBD1 TRBV24-1 NA TRBJ2-7
TGTGCCAGCAGCTTAGCCGGTAGCTCTGGGGCCAACGTCCTGACTTTC CASSLAGSSGANVLTF NA TRBV7-8 NA TRBJ2-6
TGTGCCAGCGCAAGACAGGACACCGGGGAGCTGTTTTTT CASARQDTGELFF NA TRBV6-5 NA TRBJ2-2
TGTGCCAGCAGCCCCCGTGCGGGGGAGGTCTACAATGAGCAGTTCTTC CASSPRAGEVYNEQFF TRBD2 TRBV9 NA TRBJ2-1
TGTGCCAGCAGCTGGGAGAGGAGCACTGAAGCTTTCTTT CASSWERSTEAFF NA TRBV7-2 NA TRBJ1-1
TGTGCCATCAGTGAGTCCCCGGGACATGGGAATAATTACTACTTC CAISESPGHGNNYYF NA TRBV10-3 few TRBJ2-7
TGCGCCAGCAGCTCGCCCCGGGACAGGGTGAGCTCTGGGGCCAACGTCCTGACTTTC CASSSPRDRVSSGANVLTF TRBD1 TRBV4-1 NA TRBJ2-6
TGTGCCAGCAGCAAACGAGCAGGTCACTACAATGAGCAGTTCTTC CASSKRAGHYNEQFF NA TRBV21-1 NA TRBJ2-1
TGTGCCAGCAGTTACATCAGGTCTGAAAAACTGTTTTTT CASSYIRSEKLFF NA TRBV6-5 NA TRBJ1-4
TGTGCCAGCAGCTTAACCAGGGCAGATTCACCCCTCCACTTT CASSLTRADSPLHF NA TRBV7-8 NA TRBJ1-6
TGTGCCAGTAGTCAAGCGGGGCAGGGTCAGGGGCCCCAGCATTTT CASSQAGQGQGPQHF NA TRBV19 NA TRBJ1-5
TGTGCCAGCAGTGAGGGGAGGGGCTACACCTTC CASSEGRGYTF NA TRBV2 NA TRBJ1-2
TGTGCCAGCAGTATCCGGTACGGGAACTATGGCTACACCTTC CASSIRYGNYGYTF NA TRBV28 NA TRBJ1-2
TGTGCCAGCAGTGAAACCACAGGGTCCAATTCACCCCTCCACTTT CASSETTGSNSPLHF NA TRBV6-1 many TRBJ1-6
TGTGCCAGCAGCTTCCGTCTAGCGGGTAACAATGAGCAGTTCTTC CASSFRLAGNNEQFF TRBD2 TRBV7-9 NA TRBJ2-1
TGCGCCAGCAGCTATGGGGCCGGCAATCAGCCCCAGCATTTT CASSYGAGNQPQHF NA TRBV5-1 NA TRBJ1-5
TGCGCCAGCAGCTTGAAGGACACAGGGCGAGCTAACTATGGCTACACCTTC CASSLKDTGRANYGYTF NA TRBV5-1 NA TRBJ1-2
TGTGCCAGCAGGGAACAGGGGAACTATAATTCACCCCTCCACTTT CASREQGNYNSPLHF TRBD1 TRBV27 few TRBJ1-6
TGCGCCAGCAGCCAAGAGGCCGGGACAGGGGCCTACGAGCAGTACTTC CASSQEAGTGAYEQYF TRBD1 TRBV4-1 NA TRBJ2-7
TGTGCCAGCAGTTTATCGAAGGGACTAGCGGGGGGGGCAGATACGCAGTATTTT CASSLSKGLAGGADTQYF TRBD2 TRBV27 NA TRBJ2-3
TGTGCCAGCAGTTCCGGACAGGGTGGGAGGTACAATGAGCAGTTCTTC CASSSGQGGRYNEQFF TRBD1 TRBV27 NA TRBJ2-1
TGTGCCAGCAGTTTATCCACCCACCGGGACAGAGTGGCCTACGAGCAGTACTTC CASSLSTHRDRVAYEQYF TRBD1 TRBV28 NA TRBJ2-7
TGTGCCAGCAGGAGGACAGGGGGCTCCTACGAGCAGTACTTC CASRRTGGSYEQYF TRBD1 TRBV27 NA TRBJ2-7
TGTGCCAGCAGCCCCCCTGGCTTTAGCGGGAATATCAATGAGCAGTTCTTC CASSPPGFSGNINEQFF TRBD2 TRBV7-9 NA TRBJ2-1
TGTGCCAGCAGCCAAGAATTTAGCGGGAGTTACAATGAGCAGTTCTTC CASSQEFSGSYNEQFF TRBD2 TRBV4-2 NA TRBJ2-1
TGTGCCAGGAGGTATTGGCCGCGCCATCAGCCCCAGCATTTT CARRYWPRHQPQHF NA TRBV9 NA TRBJ1-5
TGTGCCAGCAGCAGACAGGGAGGTTCCTACGAGCAGTACTTC CASSRQGGSYEQYF NA TRBV6-5 NA TRBJ2-7
TGTGCCAGCAGCCCTAAGAGTCGAGATACGCAGTATTTT CASSPKSRDTQYF NA TRBV21-1 NA TRBJ2-3
TGTGCCAGCAGCCCCGGGGGGGGCTTCTACGAGCAGTACTTC CASSPGGGFYEQYF TRBD2 TRBV7-9 NA TRBJ2-7
TGTGCCAGCAGTGACCATCAGGGGGCCTACAATGAGCAGTTCTTC CASSDHQGAYNEQFF TRBD1 TRBV6-4 few TRBJ2-1
TGTGCCAGCAGTGAAGCAAGGGGGTACAATTCACCCCTCCACTTT CASSEARGYNSPLHF NA TRBV6-1 NA TRBJ1-6
TGCGCCAGCAGTCAAGGGGGGGGTAGGGTTCTCTACGAGCAGTACTTC CASSQGGGRVLYEQYF TRBD2 TRBV23-1 NA TRBJ2-7
TGTGCCAGCAGTGAAAGGGTAGGAGGGCCTGGGCCTAACTATGGCTACACCTTC CASSERVGGPGPNYGYTF NA TRBV6-1 NA TRBJ1-2
TGTGCCAGCAGTGAAGGCGGGGGGAGGGAGCAGTACTTC CASSEGGGREQYF TRBD2 TRBV6-1 NA TRBJ2-7
TGTGCCAGTAGGCACAGGGACGGCGGCTACACCTTC CASRHRDGGYTF NA TRBV19 NA TRBJ1-2
TGTGCCAGCTCACCCCGGGACAACGGATACAATGAGCAGTTCTTC CASSPRDNGYNEQFF NA TRBV18 NA TRBJ2-1
TGCGCCAGCAGCTTAACTCCTGGGGCCAACGTCCTGACTTTC CASSLTPGANVLTF NA TRBV5-1 NA TRBJ2-6
TGCAGCGCCCTCCGGGACAGGGCAAGAGAGACCCAGTACTTC CSALRDRARETQYF TRBD1 TRBV29-1 NA TRBJ2-5